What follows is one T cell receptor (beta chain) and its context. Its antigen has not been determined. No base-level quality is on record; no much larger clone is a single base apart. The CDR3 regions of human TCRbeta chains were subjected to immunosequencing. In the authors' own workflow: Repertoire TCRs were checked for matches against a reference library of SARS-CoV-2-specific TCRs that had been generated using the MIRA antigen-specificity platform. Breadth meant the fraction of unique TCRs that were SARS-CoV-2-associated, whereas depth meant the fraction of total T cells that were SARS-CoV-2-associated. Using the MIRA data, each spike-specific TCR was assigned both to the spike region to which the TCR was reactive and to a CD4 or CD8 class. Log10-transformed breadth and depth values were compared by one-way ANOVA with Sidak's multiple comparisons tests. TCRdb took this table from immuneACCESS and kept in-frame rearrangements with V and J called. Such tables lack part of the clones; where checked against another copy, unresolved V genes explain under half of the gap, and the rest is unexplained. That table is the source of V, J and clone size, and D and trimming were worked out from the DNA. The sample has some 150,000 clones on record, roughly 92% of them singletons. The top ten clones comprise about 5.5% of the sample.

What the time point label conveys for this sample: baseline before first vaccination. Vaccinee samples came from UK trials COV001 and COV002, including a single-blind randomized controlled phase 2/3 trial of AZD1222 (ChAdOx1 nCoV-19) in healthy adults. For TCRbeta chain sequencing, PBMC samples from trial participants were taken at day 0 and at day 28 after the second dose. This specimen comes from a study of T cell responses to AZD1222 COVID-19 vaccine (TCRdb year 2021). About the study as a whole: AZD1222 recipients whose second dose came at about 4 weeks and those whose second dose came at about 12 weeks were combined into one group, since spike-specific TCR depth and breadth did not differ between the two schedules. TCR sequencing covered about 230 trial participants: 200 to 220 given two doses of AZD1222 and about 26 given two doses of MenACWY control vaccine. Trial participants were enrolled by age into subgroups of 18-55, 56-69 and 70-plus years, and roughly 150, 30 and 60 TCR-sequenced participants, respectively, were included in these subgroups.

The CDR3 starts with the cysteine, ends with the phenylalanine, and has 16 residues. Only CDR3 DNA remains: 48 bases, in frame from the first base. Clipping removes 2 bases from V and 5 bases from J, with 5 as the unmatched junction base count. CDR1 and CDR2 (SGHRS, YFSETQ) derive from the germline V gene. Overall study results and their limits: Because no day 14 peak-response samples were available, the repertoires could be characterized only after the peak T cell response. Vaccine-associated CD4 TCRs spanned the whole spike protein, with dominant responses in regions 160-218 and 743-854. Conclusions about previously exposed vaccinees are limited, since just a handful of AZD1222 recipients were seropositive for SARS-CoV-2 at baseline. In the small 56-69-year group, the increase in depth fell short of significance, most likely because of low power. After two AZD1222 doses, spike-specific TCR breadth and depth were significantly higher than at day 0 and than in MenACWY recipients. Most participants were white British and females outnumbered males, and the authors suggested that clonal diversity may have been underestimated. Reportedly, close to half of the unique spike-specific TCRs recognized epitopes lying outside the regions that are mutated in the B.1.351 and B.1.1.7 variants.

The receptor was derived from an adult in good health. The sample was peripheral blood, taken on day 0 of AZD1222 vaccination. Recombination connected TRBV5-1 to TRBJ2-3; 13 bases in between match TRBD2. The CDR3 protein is CASSFTSGGGQDTQYF. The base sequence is TGCGCCAGCAGCTTCACTAGCGGGGGGGGTCAAGATACGCAGTATTTT.